Listed here are 20 T cell receptor beta chains from one sample, sequenced in a study of CD8 T cells in ankylosing spondylitis. Study results and caveats: Roughly eight highly homologous variants made up a TCR beta motif that seemed to typify ankylosing spondylitis blood.

TCRdb reprocessed the 5' RACE reads with MiXCR, giving one entry per CDR3 protein. The sample lists approximately 520,000 distinct CDR3 sequences, about 5.2% occurring once. These receptors have no known antigen. Sequences were obtained from blood, either unsorted or a sorted T cell fraction (not recorded which). The receptors were sampled from a male donor with ankylosing spondylitis.

The chain combines TRBV12-3 or TRBV12-4 with TRBJ1-2; 9 nucleotides agree with TRBD1. The CDR3 contains 15 residues. V lost 8 bases, J lost 3 bases, and 10 bases stayed unmatched. DNA of the CDR3: TGTGCCAGCCACGAAGGACAGGGGATCCACTATGGCTACACCTTC. Its protein product is CASHEGQGIHYGYTF.

This clonotype appeared many times. The V gene is TRBV20-1, the J gene TRBJ1-5; 12 bases line up with TRBD1. This CDR3 region has 15 residues. The ends lost 5 bases at V and 7 bases at J; junction bases unmatched: 9. The germline V gene has CDR1 DFQATT and CDR2 SNEGSKA (reference sequence). CDR3 DNA: TGCAGTGCTTTTCCGGGACAGGGGGCGAGACAGCCCCAGCATTTT. This codes for CSAFPGQGARQPQHF.

The table lists this clonotype with many counts. The gene calls are TRBV5-1 and TRBJ1-1, with D unclear. Trimming pared 4 bases from V and 3 bases from J, leaving 10 bases between. Per germline, CDR1 SGHRS and CDR2 YFSETQ. This CDR3 spans 13 amino acids. CDR3 coding DNA: TGCGCCAGCAGCCCGCCCCGGCACACTGAAGCTTTCTTT. This translates into CASSPPRHTEAFF.

This clonotype showed up just a few times. The chain uses TRBV7-2 and TRBJ1-2; no reliable D call. This CDR3 comprises 14 residues. The germline gives CDR1 SGHTA, CDR2 FQGNSA. The V end lost 7 bases, the J end lost 7 bases, and 19 bases lay between the germline ends. CDR3: CASTSPGTTPGYTF. The CDR3 DNA is TGTGCCAGCACCTCGCCGGGCACCACCCCTGGCTACACCTTC.

This clonotype was seen many times. The J gene is TRBJ2-7, the V gene TRBV11-2, with D perhaps matching TRBD2 (6 bases). There are 16 residues in the CDR3. Trimming cost V 0 bases and J 3 bases, with 15 bases left between them. Germline V gives CDR1 SGHAT, CDR2 FQNNGV. CDR3 bases: TGTGCCAGCAGCTTAGATGAAGGGCGGGGAGTCTACGAGCAGTACTTC. Protein sequence: CASSLDEGRGVYEQYF.

This clonotype was observed a few times. The CDR3, as DNA: TGCGCCAGCAGCTGGGGGACTAGCGGGAGCGAGACCCAGTACTTC. Translation: CASSWGTSGSETQYF. The chain employs TRBV5-1 and TRBJ2-5; 14 bases are a match to TRBD2. The ends lost 3 bases at V and 5 bases at J; junction bases unmatched: 3. This CDR3 is 15 amino acids long. The germline gives CDR1 SGHRS, CDR2 YFSETQ.

At least ten counts were recorded for this clonotype. The CDR3 DNA sequence: TGTGCCAGCAGCTTAGGGGAATATCAGCCCCAGCATTTT. This translates into CASSLGEYQPQHF. J is TRBJ1-5 and V is TRBV7-9; unclear D gene. The V end was cut by 1 base, the J end by 5 bases, with 6 bases between. The CDR3 runs to 13 residues. From germline, CDR1 is SEHNR and CDR2 FQNEAQ (reference sequence).

In this sample, this clonotype turned up many times. This chain uses TRBV11-2 with TRBJ2-7, with D unclear. Germline V gene sequence: CDR1 SGHAT, CDR2 FQNNGV. CDR3 length: 15 residues. V lost 6 bases and J 4 bases, leaving 19 bases between the germline ends. CDR3 DNA: TGTGCCAGCAGGAAACTTGGGTCAGTGGGGTACGAGCAGTACTTC. This codes for CASRKLGSVGYEQYF.

In this sample, this clonotype turned up a few times. V is TRBV12-3 or TRBV12-4 and J is TRBJ2-7, with TRBD1 matching 7 bases. After removal of 2 bases from V and 0 bases from J, the junction contained 4 bases not matched to a gene. The length of the CDR3 is 15 residues. The chain's CDR3 is CASSLSTGVSYEQYF. The DNA for the CDR3 is TGTGCCAGCAGTTTAAGCACAGGGGTCTCCTACGAGCAGTACTTC.

The V call is TRBV7-2, the J call TRBJ2-5; D gene ambiguous. The CDR3 length is 14 residues. Looked up from germline, CDR1 is SGHTA and CDR2 is FQGNSA. V was clipped by 1 base and J by 3 bases, with 9 bases between them. CDR3 nucleotide sequence: TGTGCCAGCAGCTTAGAACGAGTAGAAGAGACCCAGTACTTC. Protein product: CASSLERVEETQYF.

This clonotype was observed at least ten times. V usage is TRBV18 and J usage is TRBJ2-7, with a possible D match to TRBD1 (5 bases). CDR1 KGHSH and CDR2 LQKENI come from the germline V gene. With 2 bases removed from V and 6 bases from J, the gap between germline ends came to 11 bases. CDR3 size: 13 residues. DNA of the CDR3: TGTGCCAGCTCACCAGGGGCAACCTCCGAGCAGTACTTC. Translated, it gives CASSPGATSEQYF.

This clonotype has ten or more counts. The chain joins TRBV28 to TRBJ2-5; TRBD1 might be the D (6 bases). The V gene's germline CDR1 is MDHEN and CDR2 SYDVKM. This CDR3 comprises 17 residues. Trimming left V 2 bases short and J 5 bases short, with 21 bases between. The CDR3 region is CASSLPAAGAVGETQYF. CDR3 in DNA: TGTGCCAGCAGTTTACCTGCGGCAGGGGCTGTGGGGGAGACCCAGTACTTC.

Many counts were recorded for this clonotype. This chain joins TRBV19 and TRBJ1-6; D is undetermined. The CDR3 is 9 residues long. Trimming removed 9 bases from V and 12 bases from J, with 6 bases in between. Germline CDR1 reads LNHDA; CDR2 reads SQIVND (reference sequence). CDR3 region: CASPQPLHF. As DNA, the CDR3 is TGTGCCAGCCCTCAACCCCTCCACTTT.

This clonotype was detected a few times. This chain connects TRBV7-2 to TRBJ2-2; 7 positions agree with TRBD1. The CDR3 extends over 15 amino acids. CDR1 and CDR2 (germline): SGHTA, FQGNSA. J was trimmed by 3 bases and V by 3 bases; bases with no gene match: 4. Written as DNA, the CDR3 is TGTGCCAGCAGCTTTACAGGGGTGTACACCGGGGAGCTGTTTTTT. This codes for CASSFTGVYTGELFF.

The chain recombines TRBV7-8 with TRBJ2-1, with D tentatively TRBD1 (5 bases). The V gene's germline CDR1 is SGHVS and CDR2 FQNEAQ. Trimming removed 5 bases at V and 0 bases at J, with 14 bases between. There are 16 residues in the CDR3. This chain's CDR3 is CASSLLGGASYNEQFF. CDR3 in DNA: TGTGCCAGCAGCCTCCTCGGTGGGGCCTCCTACAATGAGCAGTTCTTC. Combining the CDR3 with reference TRBV7-8 and TRBJ2-1 gives the whole variable domain GAGVSQSPRYKVAKRGQDVALRCDPISGHVSLFWYQQALGQGPEFLTYFQNEAQLDKSGLPSDRFFAERPEGSVSTLKIQRTQQEDSAVYLCASSLLGGASYNEQFFGPGTRLTVL.

This clonotype has at least ten counts. This chain joins TRBV7-8 and TRBJ2-5, with TRBD2 identical over 7 bases. Germline assignment: CDR1 SGHVS and CDR2 FQNEAQ. The CDR3 is 16 amino acids. Trimming cost V 6 bases and J 0 bases; bases outside gene matches: 10. CDR3 region: CASRNLGRGYQETQYF. CDR3 bases: TGTGCCAGCAGAAACCTAGGGCGGGGGTACCAAGAGACCCAGTACTTC.

This clonotype was counted at least ten times. The gene calls are TRBV12-3 or TRBV12-4 and TRBJ2-1, with 9 bases lining up with TRBD1. The CDR3 has 14 residues. The V segment lost 3 bases and the J segment 7 bases; nucleotides outside the gene matches: 4. CDR3 residues: CASSFRTGANEQFF. The CDR3 DNA reads as TGTGCCAGCAGTTTCAGGACAGGGGCGAATGAGCAGTTCTTC.

The sample holds a few counts of this clonotype. V usage is TRBV29-1 and J usage is TRBJ2-4; D is unresolved. The CDR3 extends over 13 amino acids. Germline lookup yields CDR1 SQVTM and CDR2 ANQGSEA. Deletions cut 6 bases from V and 6 bases from J, with 15 bases between. Here the CDR3 reads CSVALVAVNIQYF. The CDR3 nucleotides read TGCAGCGTAGCCCTGGTGGCAGTAAACATTCAGTACTTC.

The sample holds many counts of this clonotype. The chain joins TRBV5-4 to TRBJ1-1; 9 nucleotides match TRBD1. In germline, CDR1 is SGHNT, CDR2 YYREEE (reference sequence). This CDR3 contains 14 residues. The ends lost 3 bases at V and 4 bases at J; junction bases unmatched: 4. CDR3 in DNA: TGTGCCAGCAGCTGGGGGACAGGGAGCACTGAAGCTTTCTTT. Its protein is CASSWGTGSTEAFF.

A few counts support this clonotype. The chain couples TRBV20-1 to TRBJ2-7; possible D gene TRBD2, 6 bases. CDR3 length: 15 amino acids. Germline loops: CDR1 DFQATT, CDR2 SNEGSKA (reference sequence). Deletions cut 5 bases from V and 1 base from J, with 18 bases between. The CDR3 nucleotides read TGCAGTGCTTTTGGCACTAGCCTTTCTTCCTACGAGCAGTACTTC. This codes for CSAFGTSLSSYEQYF.